This is a list of T cell receptor beta chains from one sample in a study of cytomegalovirus exposure and HLA in healthy donors. The repertoire was sequenced with immunoSEQ multiplex PCR; TCRdb's copy has only in-frame clones and lacks some. The data contain roughly 190,000 clones, roughly 86% of them singletons. Sequencing input: PBMCs. All receptors derive from a man aged 35 to 55 in good health and CMV-seropositive. Each CDR3 is given with its conserved first and last residue. A D gene is named only where the DNA matches it firmly. A row's size may be missing; if present it is once, few, many or a size class.

J,V,size,D,CDR3,DNA
TRBJ2-3,TRBV2,few,-,CASRGDTPDTQYF,TGTGCCAGCAGGGGGGACACCCCAGATACGCAGTATTTT
TRBJ1-5,TRBV28,-,TRBD1,CASSLFKSDRVVRNQPQHF,TGTGCCAGCAGTTTATTCAAGTCGGACAGGGTAGTGCGCAATCAGCCCCAGCATTTT
TRBJ1-2,TRBV7-3,-,-,CASRGGYGYTF,TGTGCCAGCAGAGGAGGGTATGGCTACACCTTC
TRBJ1-4,TRBV18,-,-,CASSPSSAGGQSQEKLFF,TGTGCCAGCTCACCATCTTCGGCGGGTGGCCAGTCCCAAGAAAAACTGTTTTTT
TRBJ2-7,TRBV5-5,few,TRBD2,CASSLGGSVPTEQYF,TGTGCCAGCAGCTTGGGCGGGAGTGTCCCTACCGAGCAGTACTTC
TRBJ2-3,TRBV6-1,-,TRBD2,CASSESGLAAWGDTQYF,TGTGCCAGCAGTGAAAGTGGACTAGCGGCGTGGGGAGATACGCAGTATTTT
TRBJ2-3,TRBV28,-,TRBD2,CASTHGRRGGHTDTQYF,TGTGCCAGCACCCACGGGCGTCGGGGGGGTCATACAGATACGCAGTATTTT
TRBJ2-2,TRBV7-9,-,TRBD1,CASSWGTGGSGELFF,TGTGCCAGCAGCTGGGGGACAGGGGGTTCGGGGGAGCTGTTTTTT
TRBJ1-6,TRBV10-3,-,TRBD1,CAISESGQGASPLHF,TGTGCCATCAGTGAGTCTGGACAGGGGGCTTCACCCCTCCACTTT
TRBJ2-4,TRBV29-1,-,TRBD1,CSVGAGTGDIQYF,TGCAGCGTTGGGGCCGGGACAGGGGACATTCAGTACTTC
TRBJ1-1,TRBV11-2,-,TRBD1,CASSLGQRSNTEAFF,TGTGCCAGCAGCTTGGGACAGAGATCGAACACTGAAGCTTTCTTT
TRBJ1-3,TRBV5-4,once,-,CASSSGLGGSGNTIYF,TGTGCCAGCAGCTCCGGACTCGGGGGGTCTGGAAACACCATATATTTT
TRBJ2-7,TRBV2,-,TRBD1,CASSADRGRLGEQYF,TGTGCCAGCAGTGCGGACAGGGGTCGGCTGGGCGAGCAGTACTTC
TRBJ2-3,TRBV5-1,-,TRBD1,CASTLGEGGRDTQYF,TGCGCCAGCACCCTGGGGGAAGGGGGCAGGGATACGCAGTATTTT
TRBJ2-2,TRBV10-1,-,TRBD1,CASQQGANTGELFF,TGCGCCAGCCAACAGGGGGCCAACACCGGGGAGCTGTTTTTT
TRBJ2-2,TRBV19,-,-,CASSQLTTTSNTGELFF,TGTGCCAGTAGTCAGCTCACCACGACTAGTAACACCGGGGAGCTGTTTTTT
TRBJ2-2,TRBV5-1,-,TRBD1,CASKQGTGDTGELFF,TGCGCCAGCAAACAAGGGACAGGGGATACCGGGGAGCTGTTTTTT
TRBJ2-7,TRBV18,-,-,CASSPTVGAYEQYF,TGTGCCAGCTCACCCACGGTGGGGGCTTACGAGCAGTACTTC
TRBJ2-3,TRBV6-1,-,TRBD1,CASGPWDRVTDTQYF,TGTGCCAGCGGGCCCTGGGACAGGGTGACAGATACGCAGTATTTT
TRBJ1-2,TRBV19,-,TRBD1,CASRTGLGYTF,TGTGCCAGTAGGACAGGGCTTGGCTACACCTTC
TRBJ2-3,TRBV5-5,-,-,CASSLDLARDTQYF,TGTGCCAGCAGCTTGGATCTAGCGCGAGATACGCAGTATTTT
TRBJ1-4,TRBV6-6,-,-,CASSNLRGNTNEKLFF,TGTGCCAGCAGTAACCTGCGAGGGAATACTAATGAAAAACTGTTTTTT
TRBJ2-5,TRBV5-1,-,TRBD2,CASSLPGTSGLRETQYF,TGCGCCAGCAGCTTGCCCGGGACTAGCGGCCTCCGGGAGACCCAGTACTTC
TRBJ1-5,TRBV2,-,TRBD1,CASSEKGQVNQPQHF,TGTGCCAGCAGTGAAAAGGGACAGGTGAATCAGCCCCAGCATTTT
TRBJ1-4,TRBV28,-,-,CASSLGGGWEKLFF,TGTGCCAGCAGTTTAGGAGGAGGGTGGGAAAAACTGTTTTTT
TRBJ1-2,TRBV5-1,few,TRBD1,CASSLGQGSYGYTF,TGCGCCAGCAGCTTGGGACAGGGGAGCTATGGCTACACCTTC
TRBJ2-1,TRBV4-1,-,TRBD2,CASSSPGLADNEQFF,TGCGCCAGCAGCTCTCCGGGACTAGCGGACAATGAGCAGTTCTTC
TRBJ2-3,TRBV4-1,-,-,CASSQVPRGSTDTQYF,TGCGCCAGCAGCCAAGTTCCCCGGGGAAGCACAGATACGCAGTATTTT
TRBJ2-2,TRBV7-8,-,-,CASSPPRGAPFNTGELFF,TGTGCCAGCAGCCCACCACGGGGGGCCCCTTTCAACACCGGGGAGCTGTTTTTT
TRBJ1-4,TRBV2,-,TRBD1,CASSARQGTNEKLFF,TGTGCCAGCAGCGCCAGACAGGGTACTAATGAAAAACTGTTTTTT
TRBJ2-3,TRBV7-9,-,-,CASSSLVPADTQYF,TGTGCCAGCAGCTCCTTAGTGCCGGCAGATACGCAGTATTTT
TRBJ2-7,TRBV6-5,-,TRBD2,CASTPGAGAYEQYF,TGTGCCAGCACCCCCGGGGCGGGGGCCTACGAGCAGTACTTC
TRBJ2-7,TRBV13,few,TRBD2,CASSLGGRVYEQYF,TGTGCCAGCAGCTTAGGTGGGAGGGTTTACGAGCAGTACTTC
TRBJ2-5,TRBV7-3,-,-,CASSLRAKQETQYF,TGTGCCAGCAGCTTGAGGGCAAAACAAGAGACCCAGTACTTC
TRBJ1-5,TRBV19,-,-,CASSIVAGWDQPQHF,TGTGCCAGTAGTATAGTGGCGGGATGGGATCAGCCCCAGCATTTT
TRBJ1-2,TRBV5-6,-,TRBD1,CASRLTGVGYTF,TGTGCCAGCAGACTGACAGGGGTTGGCTACACCTTC
TRBJ2-2,TRBV2,once,TRBD1,CASSAGQGNTGELFF,TGTGCCAGTTCCGCTGGACAGGGAAACACCGGGGAGCTGTTTTTT
TRBJ2-7,TRBV27,-,-,CASSLSEGSLSYEQYF,TGTGCCAGCAGTTTATCGGAGGGGTCCCTCTCCTACGAGCAGTACTTC
TRBJ1-1,TRBV10-3,-,-,CASSYYGAGRNTEAFF,TGTGCCAGCAGTTACTATGGAGCGGGCAGGAACACTGAAGCTTTCTTT
TRBJ2-5,TRBV6-5,once,-,CASIGTPIPQETQYF,TGTGCCAGCATCGGGACTCCTATCCCTCAAGAGACCCAGTACTTC
TRBJ1-1,TRBV2,-,TRBD1,CASSEGTGDTEAFF,TGTGCCAGCAGTGAGGGGACAGGGGACACTGAAGCTTTCTTT
TRBJ1-6,TRBV6-5,few,TRBD1,CASSTSGQGVSPLHF,TGTGCCAGCAGCACCTCGGGACAGGGGGTTTCACCCCTCCACTTT
TRBJ2-7,TRBV5-4,once,TRBD2,CASTRGTKSSYEQYF,TGTGCCAGCACCCGCGGGACTAAGAGCTCCTACGAGCAGTACTTC
TRBJ2-1,TRBV9,-,TRBD2,CASSVASGAGSSYNEQFF,TGTGCCAGCAGCGTAGCTAGCGGGGCCGGTAGCTCCTACAATGAGCAGTTCTTC
TRBJ1-1,TRBV9,-,-,CASSPTRLVSGEAFF,TGTGCCAGCAGCCCCACCCGCCTTGTCAGCGGAGAAGCTTTCTTT
TRBJ1-4,TRBV5-6,-,TRBD1,CASSYRGEKLFF,TGTGCCAGCAGCTACAGGGGAGAAAAACTGTTTTTT
TRBJ2-3,TRBV28,-,-,CASSLVPQGLGDTQYF,TGTGCCAGCAGTTTAGTCCCGCAGGGCCTAGGAGATACGCAGTATTTT
TRBJ2-2,TRBV15,-,-,CATTAGVVTGELFF,TGTGCCACCACCGCGGGTGTGGTTACCGGGGAGCTGTTTTTT
TRBJ2-2,TRBV4-1,-,-,CASSQDGPYGELFF,TGCGCCAGCAGCCAAGATGGCCCTTACGGGGAGCTGTTTTTT
TRBJ2-6,TRBV7-2,-,-,CASSLRAAAGANVLTF,TGTGCCAGCAGCTTAAGAGCGGCTGCTGGGGCCAACGTCCTGACTTTC
TRBJ2-3,TRBV5-1,-,-,CASSLGTASTDTQYF,TGCGCCAGCAGCTTGGGGACAGCTAGCACAGATACGCAGTATTTT
TRBJ2-6,TRBV27,-,-,CAKDWTSGANVLTF,TGTGCCAAAGATTGGACTTCTGGGGCCAACGTCCTGACTTTC
TRBJ2-2,TRBV28,-,TRBD1,CASSLLAGGRTGELFF,TGTGCCAGCAGTTTATTGGCAGGGGGAAGGACCGGGGAGCTGTTTTTT
TRBJ2-1,TRBV27,-,-,CASRQAGPDNEQFF,TGTGCCAGCAGACAGGCGGGGCCAGACAATGAGCAGTTCTTC
TRBJ1-1,TRBV7-9,few,-,CAIPLGGERTEAFF,TGTGCCATCCCCCTAGGGGGTGAGAGGACTGAAGCTTTCTTT